The 10 T cell receptor beta chains below all came from one sample that was sequenced in a study of shared clonotypes between healthy human individuals. Using immunoSEQ multiplex PCR, the repertoire was profiled, and TCRdb retains in-frame clones only, with some absent. The data show about 480,000 clones, with 60% to 85% seen just once and over 10% held by the top ten. The sequencing input was PBMCs. The receptors derive from a woman in her 40s in good health. Some clones in this sample may be carry-over from other donors' samples.

The chain carries TRBV5-4 and TRBJ2-5; the match to TRBD2 covers 8 bases. CDR3 length: 15 residues. The V segment lost 0 bases and the J segment 4 bases; nucleotides outside the gene matches: 5. The germline V gene has CDR1 SGHNT and CDR2 YYREEE (reference sequence). Here the CDR3 reads CASSLGFSGVETQYF. CDR3 DNA: TGTGCCAGCAGCTTGGGTTTTAGCGGGGTAGAGACCCAGTACTTC.

V usage is TRBV4-1 and J usage is TRBJ2-5; 9 nucleotides match TRBD2. Germline V gene sequence: CDR1 MGHRA, CDR2 YSYEKL. V trimming: 4 bases; J trimming: 2 bases; junction bases outside the gene matches: 11. This CDR3 contains 17 residues. In nucleotides, the CDR3 is TGCGCCAGCAGCCGCGGACCCCGACTAGCGGTTCAAGAGACCCAGTACTTC. It encodes CASSRGPRLAVQETQYF.

This chain connects TRBV7-9 to TRBJ2-1; TRBD1 aligns across 7 bases. With V trimmed by 1 base and J by 1 base, 4 bases remained unmatched. CDR3 length: 16 amino acids. The germline V gene has CDR1 SEHNR and CDR2 FQNEAQ (reference sequence). CDR3: CASSLGQGGSYNEQFF. The CDR3 nucleotides read TGTGCCAGCAGCTTAGGACAGGGTGGTTCCTACAATGAGCAGTTCTTC.

This clone occurred a few times. This CDR3 reads CASSRRDRYTGELFF. The CDR3 DNA follows: TGTGCCAGCAGCCGCCGGGACAGATACACCGGGGAGCTGTTTTTT. This chain connects TRBV5-4 to TRBJ2-2, with 7 nucleotides matching TRBD1. V trimming: 4 bases; J trimming: 3 bases; junction bases outside the gene matches: 6. Germline V gene sequence: CDR1 SGHNT, CDR2 YYREEE (reference sequence). The CDR3 spans 15 residues.

This chain connects TRBV6-6 to TRBJ1-6; 7 bases map to TRBD1. Germline V gene lookup returns CDR1 MNHNY and CDR2 SVGAGI (reference sequence). With 6 bases clipped from V and 5 bases from J, the junction kept 7 bases outside the gene matches. CDR3 length: 15 amino acids. The CDR3 coding sequence is TGTGCCAGCAGATCTCTGGGGACAGATAATTCACCCCTCCACTTT. The encoded protein is CASRSLGTDNSPLHF.

The chain joins TRBV2 to TRBJ2-7, with D possibly matching TRBD2 (5 bases). The CDR3 sequence is 11 residues long. The germline V and J ends were trimmed by 3 bases and 11 bases, with 11 bases remaining between them. Germline V lookup: CDR1 SNHLY, CDR2 FYNNEI. CDR3 coding DNA: TGTGCCAGCAGTGAGAGACTCGGGGAGTACTTC. Protein sequence: CASSERLGEYF.

The CDR3 reads CASSNYQGAYNEQFF. DNA of the CDR3: TGTGCCAGCAGCAACTACCAGGGGGCCTACAATGAGCAGTTCTTC. This chain uses TRBV11-2 with TRBJ2-1, with TRBD1 matching over 7 bases. V was clipped by 5 bases and J by 2 bases; unmatched bases: 6. Looked up from germline, CDR1 is SGHAT and CDR2 is FQNNGV. CDR3 length: 15 residues.

V usage is TRBV11-1 and J usage is TRBJ2-1; 7 bases align to TRBD2. This CDR3 spans 14 amino acids. V shed 0 bases, J shed 4 bases, and the junction held 0 bases outside the gene matches. Per the germline V gene, CDR1 is SGHAT and CDR2 is FQDESV (reference sequence). The CDR3: CASSLAGGYNEQFF. Here the CDR3 DNA reads TGTGCCAGCAGCTTAGCGGGAGGGTACAATGAGCAGTTCTTC.

V and J are TRBV4-1 and TRBJ1-6; TRBD1 matches 7 bases. V was pared by 6 bases and J by 0 bases, with 8 bases of the junction left unmatched. The CDR3 is made up of 17 amino acids. Germline V gene sequence: CDR1 MGHRA, CDR2 YSYEKL. The CDR3 reads CASSPGQAYSYNSPLHF. CDR3 bases: TGCGCCAGCAGTCCTGGACAGGCCTACTCCTATAATTCACCCCTCCACTTT.

The V gene is TRBV5-6, the J gene TRBJ1-6, with D tentatively TRBD1 (5 bases). Trimming took 3 bases from V and 10 from J, leaving 14 bases between them. The CDR3 extends over 14 amino acids. The germline CDR1 and CDR2 sequences are SGHDT and YYEEEE. CDR3 in DNA: TGTGCCAGCAGCTACACAGGTTCAAACTCACCCCTCCACTTT. Translated: CASSYTGSNSPLHF.